The sequence of this TCR beta chain was determined in a study of blood T cell repertoires in COVID-19 (TCRdb year 2020). Turning to the overall study: The collaborator samples originated in the United States, Italy and Spain and spanned the acute and convalescent phases of COVID-19. The repertoires were released in a freely available public database intended as a resource for research on the immune response to SARS-CoV-2. Samples were obtained from the ongoing ImmuneRACE study (first 160 participants) and from about 1,300 subjects provided by 6 global collaborators. Deeply sampled blood TCRbeta repertoires from subjects exposed to, actively infected with, or recovered from COVID-19 were included in the dataset. The sample metadata nearly always contained a de-identified subject ID, COVID-19 status, age in years and sex. The material from the prospective study consisted of cDNA or gDNA derived from T cells, B-cell-depleted T cells, or PBMCs. HLA class I and class II types, where available, came from metadata supplied by the sample provider rather than from assay-based typing.

Whole blood was collected in K2EDTA tubes by collaborating institutions according to the institutions' own protocols. For TCRbeta analysis, collaborators shipped samples as frozen whole blood, isolated PBMCs, or DNA extracted from either of those sample types. V is cut back by 4 bases and J by 5 bases, with 7 bases in the junction unmatched. The CDR3 runs 14 amino acids, cysteine and phenylalanine included. Here the CDR3 DNA is all that survives: 42 bases in frame from base 1. Looking up the germline V gene (reference sequence) yields CDR1 LGHDT and CDR2 YNNKEL. The immunoSEQ Assay, a bias-controlled multiplex PCR, was used to amplify TCRbeta CDR3 regions from genomic DNA. The authors' analysis ran thus. The number of nucleated cells in each sample was estimated from the amplification of reference gene primers within the assay. To quantify the absolute abundance of each unique TCRbeta CDR3 rearrangement, sequence reads were collapsed and filtered. For each sample, productive Simpson clonality was calculated as the square root of Simpson's diversity index over productive rearrangements. TCRdb took over this immuneACCESS table, retaining in-frame rearrangements with V and J assigned. Such tables are incomplete; in checked studies, under half of the missing clones stem from an unresolved V gene, and the remainder is unexplained. V and J calls and clone size are copied from that table; D and trimming were computed from the DNA. The sample table shows nearly 15,000 clones, and around 73% are seen once. The top ten clones comprise approximately 15% of the sample.

Beyond this particular receptor, the publication reports: The amount of clinical and demographic metadata varied by source and participant and was provided uncurated.

As concerns this clone: The clone's antigen remains unknown. Base quality data are lacking; no much larger clone is found one base away.

The receptor's source is a human donor in a cohort sampled during active COVID-19. Recombination connected TRBV3-1 (or the pseudogene TRBV3-2) to TRBJ1-2; 7 nucleotides in the junction match TRBD1. Sequencing was performed on peripheral blood. CDR3 reads: CASSLGQGVYGYTF. The bases read TGTGCCAGCAGCCTCGGGCAGGGGGTTTATGGCTACACCTTC.